This is a list of T cell receptor beta chains from one sample in a study of T cells in Graves' hyperthyroidism and ophthalmopathy. One entry per CDR3 protein, called by TCRdb with MiXCR from the multiplex PCR reads. The sample shows roughly 400,000 distinct CDR3 sequences, about an eighth of them seen only once. The sequenced sample was blood. The source of these receptors is a man in his fifties with Graves' ophthalmopathy. Each CDR3 is given with its conserved first and last residue. D genes are given only for firm matches. A clone size is listed for some rows: how often the clone was seen (once, few, many), or a class if it is expanded.

j_call d_call clone_size v_call cdr3_aa cdr3_nt
TRBJ2-7 TRBD2 . TRBV5-1 CASSPGLAGIEQYF TGCGCCAGCAGCCCGGGACTAGCGGGAATCGAGCAGTACTTC
TRBJ1-5 . many TRBV7-2 CASSFSAGVSNQPQHF TGTGCCAGCAGCTTCTCGGCTGGGGTGAGCAATCAGCCCCAGCATTTT
TRBJ2-1 TRBD2 many TRBV5-1 CASSSGTNVNEQFF TGCGCCAGCAGCTCCGGGACTAACGTTAATGAGCAGTTCTTC
TRBJ2-3 TRBD2 many TRBV2 CASRSRGLAGVDTQYF TGTGCCAGCAGAAGCCGGGGACTAGCGGGAGTAGATACGCAGTATTTT
TRBJ1-1 . . TRBV20-1 CSAGQGTEAFF TGCAGTGCCGGGCAGGGGACTGAAGCTTTCTTT
TRBJ2-1 . many TRBV7-3 CASSPGTPGDEQFF TGTGCCAGCAGCCCCGGGACCCCCGGAGATGAGCAGTTCTTC
TRBJ2-1 . . TRBV10-1 CASSPGEVNEQFF TGCGCCAGCAGTCCTGGGGAGGTTAATGAGCAGTTCTTC
TRBJ2-2 TRBD2 . TRBV7-3 CASSFSGTSRETGELFF TGTGCCAGCAGCTTCTCCGGGACTAGCCGGGAAACCGGGGAGCTGTTTTTT
TRBJ1-1 . few TRBV7-9 CASSLGSAGMNTEAFF TGTGCCAGCAGCTTAGGGTCTGCAGGAATGAACACTGAAGCTTTCTTT
TRBJ2-1 . many TRBV2 CASSPLGRYWDEQFF TGTGCCAGCAGTCCCTTGGGGCGTTATTGGGATGAGCAGTTCTTC
TRBJ1-1 . many TRBV30 CAYSLTVNTEAFF TGTGCCTACTCGTTGACAGTCAACACTGAAGCTTTCTTT
TRBJ2-7 . few TRBV27 CASSLSGTWSLQYF TGTGCCAGCAGTTTATCCGGGACTTGGTCTCTGCAGTACTTC
TRBJ2-3 TRBD2 many TRBV5-1 CASRLGGSWTDTQYF TGCGCCAGCAGGCTCGGCGGGAGTTGGACAGATACGCAGTATTTT
TRBJ2-7 . many TRBV6-5 CASSYSRDEQYF TGTGCCAGCAGTTACTCGCGGGACGAGCAGTACTTC
TRBJ2-1 TRBD2 . TRBV18 CASSPLGLAGVISYNEQFF TGTGCCAGCTCACCACTTGGACTAGCGGGAGTTATTTCCTACAATGAGCAGTTCTTC
TRBJ2-3 TRBD2 . TRBV11-3 CASSPSLAGGGPDTQYF TGTGCCAGCAGCCCATCACTAGCGGGAGGAGGCCCAGATACGCAGTATTTT
TRBJ2-3 . many TRBV6-1 CASSPPGVADTQYF TGTGCCAGCAGCCCACCGGGGGTTGCAGATACGCAGTATTTT